Detailed here is one T cell receptor (beta chain). The source of the sample is a study of blood T cell repertoires in COVID-19. The CDR3 covers 10 residues. V lost 6 bases to trimming and J lost 4 bases, with 6 bases between them. CDR1 and CDR2 from the germline V gene are DFQATT and SNEGSKA (reference sequence). Sequencing used immunoSEQ multiplex PCR; TCRdb keeps in-frame clones, though not all of them. The sample records 150,000 to 200,000 clones, roughly 89% being singletons. The chain couples TRBV20-1 to TRBJ2-5; tentative D call: TRBD2 (6 bases). This clonotype was obtained from a woman in her fifties or sixties with acute or convalescent COVID-19. The sequenced material came from peripheral blood. The CDR3 DNA is TGCAGTGCCGGGGGAGAGACCCAGTACTTC. Translated: CSAGGETQYF.